The T cell receptor beta chain described here comes from a study of blood T cell repertoires in COVID-19. Study-level information: PBMCs, B-cell-depleted T cells, or T cells provided the cDNA or gDNA that made up the material.

This clone has only one observation. Original methodology: Reference gene primers were amplified, and this amplification served to estimate nucleated cell counts. TCRdb's copy holds only in-frame clones and misses some; the assay was immunoSEQ multiplex PCR. The V and J calls and clone size were taken over from that table, and D and trimming were inferred from the DNA. Of roughly 200,000 clones listed, roughly 80% are singletons. Germline-derived CDR1 and CDR2 are DFQATT and SNEGSKA (reference sequence). This CDR3 contains 14 residues. V dropped 3 bases and J dropped 2 bases, with 14 bases sitting between them.

V and J are TRBV20-1 and TRBJ2-7; possibly TRBD2 for D (6 bases). The source of this sequence is a woman over 75 with acute or convalescent COVID-19. Sequencing was carried out using peripheral blood. Here the CDR3 reads CSASPGSRTYEQYF. DNA for the CDR3: TGCAGTGCTAGTCCCGGGAGCCGAACCTACGAGCAGTACTTC.